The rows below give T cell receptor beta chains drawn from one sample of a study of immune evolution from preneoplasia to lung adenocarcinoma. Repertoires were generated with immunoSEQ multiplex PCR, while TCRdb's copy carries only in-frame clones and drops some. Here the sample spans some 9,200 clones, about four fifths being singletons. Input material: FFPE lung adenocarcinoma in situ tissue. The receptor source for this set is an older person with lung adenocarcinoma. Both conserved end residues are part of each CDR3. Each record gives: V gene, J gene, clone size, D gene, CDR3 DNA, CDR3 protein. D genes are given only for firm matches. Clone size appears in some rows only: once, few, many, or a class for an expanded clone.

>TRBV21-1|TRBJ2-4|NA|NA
TGTGCCAGCAGCAAATACTTACGGCTAGCCAAAAACATTCAGTACTTC
CASSKYLRLAKNIQYF
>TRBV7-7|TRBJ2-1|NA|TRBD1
TGTGCTAGCAGCCGGGACAGGATCAATGAGCAGTTCTTC
CASSRDRINEQFF
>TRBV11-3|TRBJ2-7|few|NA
TGTGCCAGCAGCTACGGGGGTGGTATGGTCTACGAGCAGTACTTC
CASSYGGGMVYEQYF
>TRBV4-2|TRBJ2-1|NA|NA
TGTGCCAGCAGCCAAATGGCCCGTGAGCAGTTCTTC
CASSQMAREQFF
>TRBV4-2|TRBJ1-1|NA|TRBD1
TGTGCCAGCAGGTCGGGACAGGGGGCGAACACTGAAGCTTTCTTT
CASRSGQGANTEAFF
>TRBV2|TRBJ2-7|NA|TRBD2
TGTGCCAGCACACTAGCGGATAACTACGAGCAGTACTTC
CASTLADNYEQYF
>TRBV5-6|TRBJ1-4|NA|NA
TGTGCCAGCAGCTTGGGCGCAGGGCAAACTAATGAAAAACTGTTTTTT
CASSLGAGQTNEKLFF
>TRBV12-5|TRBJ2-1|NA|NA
TGTGCTAGTGGTTCCACGGGACATGACCCTAGAACCTACAATGAGCAGTTCTTC
CASGSTGHDPRTYNEQFF
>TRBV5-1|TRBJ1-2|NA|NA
TGCGCCAGCAGTTCCGGACGGAGCCCTAACTATGGCTACACCTTC
CASSSGRSPNYGYTF
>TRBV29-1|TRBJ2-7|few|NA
TGCAGCGTTGTTGGTGGGGGGGCGTACGAGCAGTACTTC
CSVVGGGAYEQYF
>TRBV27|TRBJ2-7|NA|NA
TGTGCCAGCAGCTACGGACAGTCCTACGAGCAGTACTTC
CASSYGQSYEQYF
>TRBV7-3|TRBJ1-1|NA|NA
TGTGCCAGCAGCTTATTCATGAACACTGAAGCTTTCTTT
CASSLFMNTEAFF
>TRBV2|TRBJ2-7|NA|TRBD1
TGTGCCAGCACCGGGACAGATACAGAACCATTGTACGAGCAGTACTTC
CASTGTDTEPLYEQYF
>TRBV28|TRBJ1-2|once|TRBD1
TGTGCCAGCGAACCAACGGACAGGTCGAGTGGCTACACCTTC
CASEPTDRSSGYTF
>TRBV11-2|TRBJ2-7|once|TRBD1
TGTGCCAGCAGAGGGACAGGGAGGGACGAGCAGTACTTC
CASRGTGRDEQYF
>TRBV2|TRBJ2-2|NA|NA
TGTGCCAGCAGTGAGGGACGGCTGAACACCGGGGAGCTGTTTTTT
CASSEGRLNTGELFF
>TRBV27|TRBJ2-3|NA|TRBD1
TGTGCCAGCAGTTCCGGGACAGGGGGCACAGATACGCAGTATTTT
CASSSGTGGTDTQYF
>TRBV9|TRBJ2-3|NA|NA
TGTGCCAGCAGCGTAGCAACGGCCGATACGCAGTATTTT
CASSVATADTQYF
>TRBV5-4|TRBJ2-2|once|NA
TGTGCCAGCAGCCTGGACCTAAAGAACACCGGGGAGCTGTTTTTT
CASSLDLKNTGELFF
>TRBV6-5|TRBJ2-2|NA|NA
TGTGCCAGCAGGGACCGTGGGAGCGGGGAGCTGTTTTTT
CASRDRGSGELFF
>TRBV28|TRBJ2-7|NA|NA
TGTGCCAGCAGACTACAGAACTACGAGCAGTACTTC
CASRLQNYEQYF
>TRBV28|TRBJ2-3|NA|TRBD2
TGTGCCAGCAGCCCCGGGACTAACACAGATACGCAGTATTTT
CASSPGTNTDTQYF
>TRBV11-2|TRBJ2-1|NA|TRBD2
TGTGCCAGCAGCTCACTCCGGGGGGGCGATGAGCAGTTCTTC
CASSSLRGGDEQFF
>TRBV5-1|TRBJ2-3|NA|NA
TGCGCCAGCAGCTTGGGGGGTTACACAGATACGCAGTATTTT
CASSLGGYTDTQYF
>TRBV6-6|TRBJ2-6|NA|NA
TGTGCCAGCAGTGCCTCCTTAGGGGCTGGGGCCAACGTCCTGACTTTC
CASSASLGAGANVLTF
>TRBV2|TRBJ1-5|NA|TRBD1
TGTGCCAGCAGTAAGACCCTTACAGGGGGTCAGCCCCAGCATTTT
CASSKTLTGGQPQHF
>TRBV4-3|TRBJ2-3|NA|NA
TGCGCCAGCAGCCAGGATCCAATCGGAGCGGAGACGCAGTATTTT
CASSQDPIGAETQYF